The sequence of this T cell receptor (beta chain) was determined in a study of metastatic and nonmetastatic thyroid tumors. About the research overall: Across blood and tumor or nodule tissue, repertoires from malignant and benign thyroid patients were compared with one another. General study points: In both blood and tumor samples, TCR beta diversity was reported significantly higher for malignant than benign nodules.

Each patient went into thyroid surgery without having received any treatment. Germline V lookup: CDR1 SNHLY, CDR2 FYNNEI. V shed 6 bases, J shed 6 bases, and the junction held 11 bases outside the gene matches. CDR3 length: 15 amino acids. This clone was picked up many times. The antigen is unknown. This may stem from a read error, because a much larger clone lies one nucleotide away. The same CDR3 arises from other DNA sequences in this sample as well. The authors' processing: It was from CDR3 differences across clinicopathological groups that a distant-metastasis classifier for papillary thyroid cancer was built. TCRdb re-called the PCR reads with MiXCR. The V and J calls and clone size come from TCRdb's table, not from the authors' own analysis. The top ten clones hold 9.9% of a sample with over 35,000 clones, 17% of them seen once.

The sequenced sample was tumor tissue. The chain couples TRBV2 to TRBJ1-1, with TRBD1 matching 9 bases. This TCR came from a female donor with papillary thyroid cancer or a benign thyroid nodule (not recorded which). Some clones in this sample may be carry-over from other donors' samples. The CDR3 bases are TGTGCCAGCAGAGCAATGACAGGGGGAAAGGCTGAAGCTTTCTTT. Translated, it gives CASRAMTGGKAEAFF. Combining the CDR3 with reference TRBV2 and TRBJ1-1 gives the whole variable domain EPEVTQTPSHQVTQMGQEVILRCVPISNHLYFYWYRQILGQKVEFLVSFYNNEISEKSEIFDDQFSVERPDGSNFTLKIRSTKLEDSAMYFCASRAMTGGKAEAFFGQGTRLTVV.